These 3 T cell receptor beta chains were all obtained from the same sample, sequenced in a study of blood T cell repertoires in COVID-19. Sequenced by immunoSEQ multiplex PCR; TCRdb stores in-frame clones only, minus some. The sample has approximately 220,000 clones, over 80% seen once; the top ten hold 2% to 3%. Sequencing was carried out using PBMCs or T cells enriched from blood (not recorded which). The receptor source for this set is a woman in her thirties with acute COVID-19.

This clone came up a few times. This rearrangement joins TRBV6-5 to TRBJ1-2, with D perhaps matching TRBD1 (6 bases). The CDR3 is made up of 15 amino acids. The V gene lost 7 bases and the J gene lost 4 bases, with 19 bases spanning the gap. Germline values: CDR1 MNHEY, CDR2 SVGAGI. The CDR3 spells CASNPGVGASYGYTF. The DNA for the CDR3 is TGTGCCAGCAACCCCGGGGTGGGGGCGAGCTATGGCTACACCTTC.

The chain combines TRBV21-1 with TRBJ2-7; the table's D gene call, TRBD2, was not cross checked with the DNA. TRBV21-1 counts as a pseudogene. This CDR3 region has 18 residues. DNA for the CDR3: TGTGCCAGCAGCAAAGGCCTAGGACAGGGACTAGCAGACTACGAGCAGTACTTC. It yields the protein CASSKGLGQGLADYEQYF.

J is TRBJ1-2 and V is TRBV6-5, with D perhaps matching TRBD1 (5 bases). Trimming took 6 bases from V and 1 from J, leaving 6 bases between them. The CDR3 totals 12 residues. Germline CDR1 and CDR2: MNHEY and SVGAGI. CDR3 DNA: TGTGCCAGCAGCGACAGTAACTATGGCTACACCTTC. Its translation is CASSDSNYGYTF.